This T cell receptor beta chain appears in the sequencing data of a study of T cell responses to AZD1222 COVID-19 vaccine. Worth noting for this clone: No antigen is known for it.

Study-wide results and caveats: Mostly white British, mostly female donors; authors suggested clonal diversity may be underestimated. The CD4 TCRs associated with vaccination extended across spike and predominated at 160-218 and 743-854.

V lost 5 bases and J lost 2; bases outside the gene matches: 11. CDR3 length equals 16 residues. Germline assignment: CDR1 LNHDA and CDR2 SQIVND (reference sequence). Sequenced by immunoSEQ multiplex PCR; TCRdb stores in-frame clones only, minus some. This sample has some 100,000 clones, with around 87% found just once. The sequences come from peripheral blood, collected 28 days after the second AZD1222 dose. The clonotype originates from an adult who received the AZD1222 COVID-19 vaccine. The V call is TRBV19, the J call TRBJ2-7, with 8 bases fitting TRBD2. CDR3 nucleotides: TGTGCCAGTAGTGATGCAAAGCGGGGGAGCCCCTACGAGCAGTACTTC. As protein: CASSDAKRGSPYEQYF.